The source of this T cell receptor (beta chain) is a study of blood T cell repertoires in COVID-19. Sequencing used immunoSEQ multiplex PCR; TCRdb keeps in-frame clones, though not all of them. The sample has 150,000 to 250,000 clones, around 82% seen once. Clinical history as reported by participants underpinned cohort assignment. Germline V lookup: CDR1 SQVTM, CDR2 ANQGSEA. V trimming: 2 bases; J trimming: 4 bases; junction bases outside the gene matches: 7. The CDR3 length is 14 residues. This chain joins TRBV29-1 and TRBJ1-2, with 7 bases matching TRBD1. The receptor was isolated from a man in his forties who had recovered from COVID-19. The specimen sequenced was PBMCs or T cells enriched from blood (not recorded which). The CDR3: CSVENLDRSYGYTF. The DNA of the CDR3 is TGCAGCGTTGAAAATCTGGACAGGAGCTATGGCTACACCTTC.